This paragraph covers one T cell receptor beta chain sequence. The J segment lost 8 bases and the V segment lost 4 bases, leaving 12 bases of the junction unmatched. CDR3 size: 15 residues. The V gene's germline CDR1 is SGDLS and CDR2 YYNGEE. Treatment meaning: randomized to nivolumab then ipilimumab (arm A) or the reverse (arm B). Sorted cells were live CD3+CD8+, lacking CD19 and CD56, from PBMCs. The entry originates in a study of sequential checkpoint blockade in melanoma. Clones were sequenced by immunoSEQ multiplex PCR, and TCRdb holds only the in-frame ones, with some missing. The table includes around 8,300 clones, about 65% detected once.

The receptor was derived from a human patient with melanoma. Some clones in this sample may be carry-over from other donors' samples. This specimen was CD8+ T cells sorted from blood (inferred from file names), taken from a patient given nivolumab and ipilimumab in sequence. The rearrangement joins TRBV9 to TRBJ1-1; TRBD1 matches at 9 bases. CDR3 DNA sequence: TGTGCCAGCAGCCCTACGACAGGGGGACTGACAGAAGCTTTCTTT. It codes for CASSPTTGGLTEAFF.